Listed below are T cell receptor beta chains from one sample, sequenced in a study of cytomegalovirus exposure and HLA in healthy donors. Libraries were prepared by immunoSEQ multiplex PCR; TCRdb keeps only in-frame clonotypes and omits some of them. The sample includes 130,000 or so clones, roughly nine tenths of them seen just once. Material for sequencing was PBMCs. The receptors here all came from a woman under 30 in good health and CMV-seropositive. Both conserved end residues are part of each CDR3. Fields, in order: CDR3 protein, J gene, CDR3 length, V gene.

CDR3aa: CASSLSRRGEQYF
j_gene: TRBJ2-7
len: 13
v_gene: TRBV6-5

CDR3aa: CASSLAWASGRGFTGELFF
j_gene: TRBJ2-2
len: 19
v_gene: TRBV5-1

CDR3aa: CATSRDLSSNQPQHF
j_gene: TRBJ1-5
len: 15
v_gene: TRBV15

CDR3aa: CASSSGQGVANEQFF
j_gene: TRBJ2-1
len: 15
v_gene: TRBV5-1

CDR3aa: CASSLGTGVVETQYF
j_gene: TRBJ2-5
len: 15
v_gene: TRBV4-3

CDR3aa: CASSTLPGPETQYF
j_gene: TRBJ2-5
len: 14
v_gene: TRBV7-8

CDR3aa: CASSVEGGPDTQYF
j_gene: TRBJ2-3
len: 14
v_gene: TRBV9

CDR3aa: CASGIGGSYQPQHF
j_gene: TRBJ1-5
len: 14
v_gene: TRBV19

CDR3aa: CSVDRGLGAFF
j_gene: TRBJ1-1
len: 11
v_gene: TRBV29-1

CDR3aa: CASSFDRATEAFF
j_gene: TRBJ1-1
len: 13
v_gene: TRBV5-1

CDR3aa: CAISSDHSSYEQYF
j_gene: TRBJ2-7
len: 14
v_gene: TRBV10-3

CDR3aa: CASSPGGADTQYF
j_gene: TRBJ2-3
len: 13
v_gene: TRBV5-1

CDR3aa: CASSLQGASVDEKLFF
j_gene: TRBJ1-4
len: 16
v_gene: TRBV5-1

CDR3aa: CASSLGTTGKVHEQFF
j_gene: TRBJ2-1
len: 16
v_gene: TRBV7-6

CDR3aa: CASSPLGLAGGLNEQFF
j_gene: TRBJ2-1
len: 17
v_gene: TRBV27

CDR3aa: CASSQRGPSAGGRTDTQYF
j_gene: TRBJ2-3
len: 19
v_gene: TRBV4-2

CDR3aa: CASSPGGRGTGELFF
j_gene: TRBJ2-2
len: 15
v_gene: TRBV6-5

CDR3aa: CAGGIGQGTYNEQFF
j_gene: TRBJ2-1
len: 15
v_gene: TRBV12-5

CDR3aa: CASSGILPSGGFKETQYF
j_gene: TRBJ2-5
len: 18
v_gene: TRBV5-1

CDR3aa: CASSLFIPDRGLEKPQHF
j_gene: TRBJ1-5
len: 18
v_gene: TRBV5-6

CDR3aa: CASSTTSGVWDEQFF
j_gene: TRBJ2-1
len: 15
v_gene: TRBV6-5

CDR3aa: CASSVGPGIGKLTQYF
j_gene: TRBJ2-5
len: 16
v_gene: TRBV9

CDR3aa: CASSLGLAGAETQYF
j_gene: TRBJ2-5
len: 15
v_gene: TRBV13

CDR3aa: CASSRQDANTGELFF
j_gene: TRBJ2-2
len: 15
v_gene: TRBV5-1

CDR3aa: CAWSSSRGQGAASPLHF
j_gene: TRBJ1-6
len: 17
v_gene: TRBV30

CDR3aa: CASSASLAGGTDTQYF
j_gene: TRBJ2-3
len: 16
v_gene: TRBV5-4

CDR3aa: CASSLGQANYGYTF
j_gene: TRBJ1-2
len: 14
v_gene: TRBV9

CDR3aa: CASGSAAGVGDTQYF
j_gene: TRBJ2-3
len: 15
v_gene: TRBV12-5

CDR3aa: CASSLTGYEQYF
j_gene: TRBJ2-7
len: 12
v_gene: TRBV5-6

CDR3aa: CASSFFASGELFF
j_gene: TRBJ2-2
len: 13
v_gene: TRBV27

CDR3aa: CASSLTPGVGSYGYTF
j_gene: TRBJ1-2
len: 16
v_gene: TRBV28

CDR3aa: CASILEGGGGGGYTF
j_gene: TRBJ1-2
len: 15
v_gene: TRBV2

CDR3aa: CASSGRDRVIDSPLHF
j_gene: TRBJ1-6
len: 16
v_gene: TRBV25-1

CDR3aa: CAWSGQPGQGFEKLFF
j_gene: TRBJ1-4
len: 16
v_gene: TRBV30

CDR3aa: CASSFRGKPGELFF
j_gene: TRBJ2-2
len: 14
v_gene: TRBV5-4

CDR3aa: CASSSQGAYGYTF
j_gene: TRBJ1-2
len: 13
v_gene: TRBV5-5

CDR3aa: CASSVGTLYEQYF
j_gene: TRBJ2-7
len: 13
v_gene: TRBV19

CDR3aa: CASSIASGGALYEQYF
j_gene: TRBJ2-7
len: 16
v_gene: TRBV19

CDR3aa: CASSSKQYF
j_gene: TRBJ2-7
len: 9
v_gene: TRBV11-3

CDR3aa: CASSSVGSGESPLHF
j_gene: TRBJ1-6
len: 15
v_gene: TRBV7-6

CDR3aa: CASSYGTGPNTEAFF
j_gene: TRBJ1-1
len: 15
v_gene: TRBV28